The following is a TCR beta chain sequence with its context. The data stem from a study of blood T cell repertoires in COVID-19. Study-wide context: The United States, Italy and Spain supplied acute and convalescent COVID-19 samples. Sample material is recorded as cDNA or gDNA derived from T cells, B-cell-depleted T cells, or PBMCs.

The CDR3 totals 12 residues. V lost 2 bases and J 2 bases, leaving 4 bases between the germline ends. In the original workflow: Nucleated cell counts were estimated from reference gene primer amplification. Sequencing was performed with immunoSEQ multiplex PCR; in TCRdb, only in-frame clones are kept and a portion is missing. The V and J calls and clone size come from that table; D and trimming were worked out from the DNA. This table has tens of thousands of clones, 80% to 90% appearing once. Sequenced input: peripheral blood. The clonotype was recovered from a man in his 60s with active COVID-19. The chain combines TRBV12-3 or TRBV12-4 with TRBJ2-7, with D uncertain. CDR3 nucleotides: TGTGCCAGCAGTTTATCCGCCTACGAGCAGTACTTC. Translating it yields CASSLSAYEQYF.